The 27 T cell receptor beta chains listed next were all sequenced from one sample in a study of blood T cell repertoires in COVID-19. Method: immunoSEQ multiplex PCR; TCRdb's copy keeps in-frame clones and lacks some. Among some 530,000 clones listed, over 75% were seen once. Sequencing input: peripheral blood. The receptors stem from a human donor in a cohort sampled during active COVID-19.

The gene calls are TRBV7-3 and TRBJ2-5, with a possible D match to TRBD2 (6 bases). Germline V gene data show CDR1 as SGHTA and CDR2 as FQGTGA. The CDR3 loop spans 17 amino acids. Between the trimmed V and J ends, which lost 5 bases and 5 bases, there was a span of 24 bases. The chain's CDR3 is CASSLSNSGTGGETQYF. As DNA, the CDR3 is TGTGCCAGCAGCCTTTCGAACTCGGGGACTGGGGGGGAGACCCAGTACTTC.

The chain couples TRBV3-1 (or the pseudogene TRBV3-2) to TRBJ1-3; the D gene is possibly TRBD1 (6 bases). This CDR3 spans 16 amino acids. Germline CDR1 and CDR2: LGHDT and YNNKEL (reference sequence). V shed 1 base and J shed 7 bases, with 17 bases lying between them. CDR3 in DNA: TGTGCCAGCAGCCAAGGGGTCACAGGGTCGGGGAACACCATATATTTT. This codes for CASSQGVTGSGNTIYF.

The rearrangement joins TRBV7-9 to TRBJ1-6; 10 positions agree with TRBD1. With V trimmed by 6 bases and J by 7 bases, 3 bases remained unmatched. The CDR3 is 14 residues long. Germline V CDR1 and CDR2: SEHNR, FQNEAQ (reference sequence). The CDR3 loop is CASSWDRGNSPLHF. DNA for the CDR3: TGTGCCAGCAGTTGGGACAGGGGAAATTCACCCCTCCACTTT.

This rearrangement joins TRBV7-8 to TRBJ2-5; 14 bases align to TRBD2. V dropped 3 bases and J dropped 4; count of bases not matched to a gene: 7. Germline CDR1 and CDR2: SGHVS and FQNEAQ. This CDR3 is 17 amino acids long. This chain's CDR3 is CASSFGLAGGRAETQYF. The CDR3 DNA sequence: TGTGCCAGCAGCTTCGGACTAGCGGGAGGAAGGGCAGAGACCCAGTACTTC.

This chain connects TRBV27 to TRBJ2-1; no definite D call. Germline V gene sequence: CDR1 MNHEY, CDR2 SMNVEV (reference sequence). Trimming left V 6 bases short and J 2 bases short, with 8 bases between. The CDR3 contains 13 residues. CDR3 DNA sequence: TGTGCCAGCAGCTTCCCTCCCTACAATGAGCAGTTCTTC. It yields the protein CASSFPPYNEQFF.

The rearrangement uses TRBV29-1 and TRBJ2-1, with a weak D call TRBD2 (6 bases). CDR3 length equals 14 residues. V lost 2 bases and J lost 9, with 17 bases in between. The germline gives CDR1 SQVTM, CDR2 ANQGSEA. CDR3 in amino acids: CSVERLPQGGEQFF. CDR3 nucleotide sequence: TGCAGCGTTGAACGACTGCCCCAGGGAGGTGAGCAGTTCTTC.

This clone occurred once. V and J are TRBV4-2 and TRBJ2-3; TRBD2 matches 9 bases. Germline lookup yields CDR1 LGHNA and CDR2 YNFKEQ. The CDR3 runs 18 residues. With V trimmed by 4 bases and J by 8 bases, 19 bases remained unmatched. The CDR3 nucleotides are TGTGCCAGCAGCCCATCTAGCGGGACTCTGACGAAGGGGTTTACGCAGTATTTT. This codes for CASSPSSGTLTKGFTQYF.

The chain joins TRBV5-6 to TRBJ2-1; 14 nucleotides align to TRBD2. CDR1 and CDR2 (germline): SGHDT, YYEEEE. The CDR3 runs 16 residues. V was pared by 4 bases and J by 7 bases, with 7 bases of the junction left unmatched. CDR3 in amino acids: CASSPGLAGVPNEQFF. DNA for the CDR3: TGTGCCAGCAGCCCGGGACTAGCGGGAGTGCCGAATGAGCAGTTCTTC.

The CDR3 loop is CATSARYSEQFF. DNA for the CDR3: TGTGCCACCAGTGCAAGATATAGTGAGCAGTTCTTC. This chain uses TRBV24-1 with TRBJ2-1; no firm D call. CDR3 length: 12 amino acids. CDR1 is KGHDR, CDR2 SFDVKD, per germline. The V gene lost 5 bases and the J gene lost 9 bases, with 10 bases spanning the gap.

The rearrangement links TRBV7-2 to TRBJ1-6, with 8 bases matching TRBD1. The CDR3 is 14 amino acids. CDR1 and CDR2 from the germline V gene are SGHTA and FQGNSA. The J segment lost 10 bases and the V segment lost 5 bases, leaving 7 bases of the junction unmatched. The CDR3 is CASSARQGQSPLHF. CDR3 coding DNA: TGTGCCAGCAGCGCCAGACAGGGGCAGTCACCCCTCCACTTT.

This sequence joins TRBV2 and TRBJ2-7; D remains unclear. The CDR3 is 15 amino acids. Trimming cost V 3 bases and J 4 bases, with 16 bases left between them. Germline assignment: CDR1 SNHLY and CDR2 FYNNEI. The CDR3 region has the DNA TGTGCCAGCAGTGACCTGGCAAACCCAGTGTACGAGCAGTACTTC. Protein product: CASSDLANPVYEQYF.

The CDR3 is CASSAGSANYGYTF. The CDR3 DNA follows: TGTGCCAGCTCTGCCGGGTCAGCGAACTATGGCTACACCTTC. The chain is built from TRBV18 and TRBJ1-2; D call uncertain. From germline, CDR1 is KGHSH and CDR2 LQKENI. The CDR3 extends over 14 amino acids. Trimming shortened V by 6 bases and J by 2 bases, and 13 bases separated the two germline ends.

This chain joins TRBV2 and TRBJ1-2; D unclear. The germline V gene has CDR1 SNHLY and CDR2 FYNNEI. V was pared by 10 bases and J by 4 bases, with 7 bases between. CDR3 size: 10 residues. The CDR3, as DNA: TGTGCCACCCGAGCCTATGGCTACACCTTC. Translated, it gives CATRAYGYTF.

This clone was seen only a few times. The chain uses TRBV7-2 and TRBJ1-1; 7 positions match TRBD1. The CDR3 has 13 amino acids. V dropped 2 bases and J dropped 3; count of bases not matched to a gene: 0. Germline V gives CDR1 SGHTA, CDR2 FQGNSA. The CDR3 spells CASSLTGDTEAFF. The CDR3 nucleotides read TGTGCCAGCAGCTTAACAGGGGACACTGAAGCTTTCTTT.

The V gene is TRBV5-4, the J gene TRBJ2-5; 7 bases match TRBD2. The length of the CDR3 is 14 residues. CDR1 and CDR2 from the germline V gene are SGHNT and YYREEE (reference sequence). V lost 3 bases, J lost 3 bases, and 5 bases stayed unmatched. DNA for the CDR3: TGTGCCAGCAGCTCTGGACTAGTTGAAGAGACCCAGTACTTC. Translating it yields CASSSGLVEETQYF.

V and J are TRBV12-3 or TRBV12-4 and TRBJ2-2; D call uncertain. V lost 2 bases and J 9 bases, leaving 7 bases between the germline ends. The CDR3 consists of 12 residues. The chain's CDR3 is CASSLSRRELFF. Written as DNA, the CDR3 is TGTGCCAGCAGTTTATCGAGGCGGGAGCTGTTTTTT.

J is TRBJ2-7 and V is TRBV4-2, with D possibly being TRBD2 (6 bases). V was shortened by 8 bases and J by 7 bases, with 12 bases between the two germline ends. CDR3 length equals 11 residues. Germline V CDR1 and CDR2: LGHNA, YNFKEQ. The CDR3 sequence: CASALRGEQYF. The DNA of the CDR3 is TGTGCCAGCGCTCTTCGGGGGGAGCAGTACTTC.

The V call is TRBV5-4, the J call TRBJ2-2; D not certain. The germline V gene has CDR1 SGHNT and CDR2 YYREEE (reference sequence). The ends were cut back, 5 bases at V and 4 bases at J, with 12 bases in the middle. The CDR3 is 14 amino acids. In DNA form, the CDR3 reads TGTGCCAGCAGGGGTCTAGACTCCACCGGGGAGCTGTTTTTT. This encodes CASRGLDSTGELFF.

This rearrangement joins TRBV5-1 to TRBJ1-1; 7 bases agree with TRBD1. Germline assignment: CDR1 SGHRS and CDR2 YFSETQ. The junction had 9 bases not matched to a gene; V was cut back by 4 bases and J by 0 bases. The CDR3 runs 16 residues. The CDR3 bases are TGCGCCAGCAGCACCGACAGGGCACCAATGAACACTGAAGCTTTCTTT. Protein product: CASSTDRAPMNTEAFF.

The chain links TRBV6-2 or TRBV6-3 to TRBJ2-7; TRBD1 aligns across 12 bases. The V segment lost 0 bases and the J segment 2 bases; nucleotides outside the gene matches: 5. This CDR3 contains 17 residues. Germline assignment: CDR1 MNHEY and CDR2 SVGEGT. For the CDR3, the DNA is TGTGCCAGCAGTTACTCCGGGACAGGGGGCTTCCCCTACGAGCAGTACTTC. This codes for CASSYSGTGGFPYEQYF.

This CDR3 is CASSYRVGEAFF. CDR3 DNA sequence: TGTGCCAGCAGTTACCGGGTGGGTGAAGCTTTCTTT. This sequence joins TRBV27 and TRBJ1-1; D not certain. Germline loops: CDR1 MNHEY, CDR2 SMNVEV (reference sequence). V was clipped by 4 bases and J by 7 bases, with 10 bases between them. This CDR3 spans 12 amino acids.

This clone has only one observation. This chain joins TRBV3-1 (or the pseudogene TRBV3-2) and TRBJ1-2, with a tentative D call TRBD1 (6 bases). Trimming stripped 7 bases from V and 2 bases from J, with 14 bases between. CDR3 size: 14 residues. Germline V gene lookup returns CDR1 LGHDT and CDR2 YNNKEL (reference sequence). The CDR3 nucleotides are TGTGCCAGCACCTCCCGCGGACAGAACTATGGCTACACCTTC. Protein sequence: CASTSRGQNYGYTF.

The sample holds many counts of this clone. The V call is TRBV9, the J call TRBJ1-1, with no clear D. Trimming removed 0 bases at V and 0 bases at J, with 9 bases between. Germline-derived CDR1 and CDR2 are SGDLS and YYNGEE. This CDR3 has 15 residues. The CDR3 reads CASSVDAGMNTEAFF. CDR3 in DNA: TGTGCCAGCAGCGTAGACGCAGGTATGAACACTGAAGCTTTCTTT.

As concerns this clone: The sample contains more than one DNA sequence encoding this CDR3. J is TRBJ1-2 and V is TRBV27; D uncertain. Trimming took off 0 bases at V and 5 bases at J, with 7 bases between the two ends. The CDR3 length is 13 residues. The germline V gene has CDR1 MNHEY and CDR2 SMNVEV (reference sequence). CDR3 protein: CASSLSGVYGYTF. For the CDR3, the DNA is TGTGCCAGCAGTTTATCGGGCGTTTATGGCTACACCTTC.

The genes are TRBV28 and TRBJ1-2; D is perhaps TRBD1 (6 bases). The length of the CDR3 is 16 residues. Germline lookup yields CDR1 MDHEN and CDR2 SYDVKM. Trimming took off 6 bases at V and 0 bases at J, with 17 bases between the two ends. This CDR3 is CASSPRTARTNYGYTF. CDR3 nucleotides: TGTGCCAGCAGCCCCCGGACAGCTAGGACTAACTATGGCTACACCTTC.

As DNA, the CDR3 is TGTGCCAGCAGCCCGGACAGGGTGAACACCGGGGAGCTGTTTTTT. Its translation: CASSPDRVNTGELFF. The J gene is TRBJ2-2, the V gene TRBV28; TRBD1 matches at 8 bases. CDR3 size: 15 residues. Germline-derived CDR1 and CDR2 are MDHEN and SYDVKM. Germline trimming cut 6 bases from V and 1 base from J; bases unmatched to any gene: 4.

The chain couples TRBV6-2 or TRBV6-3 to TRBJ2-1; D may be TRBD2 (5 bases). V was clipped by 2 bases and J by 9 bases, with 5 bases between them. Germline-derived CDR1 and CDR2 are MNHEY and SVGEGT. The CDR3 spans 11 residues. The CDR3 DNA is TGTGCCAGCAGTTACCGGGGTGAGCAGTTCTTC. Encoded protein: CASSYRGEQFF.